Listed here is a single T cell receptor (beta chain). Its cognate antigen is unknown. J lost 6 bases, V lost 6 bases, and 8 bases had no gene match. The CDR3 spans 15 residues. Libraries were prepared by immunoSEQ multiplex PCR; TCRdb keeps only in-frame clonotypes and omits some of them. The data hold 35,000 to 40,000 clones, with 75% to 90% observed a single time. This entry comes from a study of PD-L1 blockade in urothelial cancer. General observations from the study: Blood TCR clonality below the median before treatment was a predictor of better survival.

The time point denotes: peripheral blood 6 weeks after treatment start. Each patient's cancer was a locally advanced or metastatic urothelial carcinoma. Sample: PBMCs, taken around atezolizumab (anti-PD-L1) treatment. The chain employs TRBV23-1 and TRBJ2-7; 13 nucleotides match TRBD2. TRBV23-1 is placed among ORFs of uncertain function. The sequence came from a man between 60 and 75 years old with urothelial cancer. CDR3 coding DNA: TGCGCCAGCAGCCCGTCGGGACTAGCGGGGTTCGAGCAGTACTTC. Amino acids: CASSPSGLAGFEQYF.